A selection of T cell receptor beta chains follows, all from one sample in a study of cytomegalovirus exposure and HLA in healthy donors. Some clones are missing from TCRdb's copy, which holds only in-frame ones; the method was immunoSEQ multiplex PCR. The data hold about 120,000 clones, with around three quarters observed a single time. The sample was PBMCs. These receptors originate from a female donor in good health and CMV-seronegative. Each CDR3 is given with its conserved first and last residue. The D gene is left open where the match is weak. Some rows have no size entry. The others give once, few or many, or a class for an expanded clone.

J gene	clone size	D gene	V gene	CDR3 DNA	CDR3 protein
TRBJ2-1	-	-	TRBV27	TGTGCCAGCAGTCGGGAACCCAATGAGCAGTTCTTC	CASSREPNEQFF
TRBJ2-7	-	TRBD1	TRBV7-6	TGTGCCAGCAGCGCCCGGACAGGTAGCGAGCAGTACTTC	CASSARTGSEQYF
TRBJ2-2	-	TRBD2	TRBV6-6	TGTGCCAGCAGGTGGACTAGCGGAAAGCGGGTCGGGGAGCTGTTTTTT	CASRWTSGKRVGELFF
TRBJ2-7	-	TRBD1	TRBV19	TGTGCCAGTAGTCGGGGACAGGACTACGAGCAGTACTTC	CASSRGQDYEQYF
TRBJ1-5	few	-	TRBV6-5	TGTGCCAGCAGTTCATCGGGGGGCGATCAGCCCCAGCATTTT	CASSSSGGDQPQHF
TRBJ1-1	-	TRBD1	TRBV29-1	TGCAGCGTCCCCGAGGCAGGGGGGAACACTGAAGCTTTCTTT	CSVPEAGGNTEAFF
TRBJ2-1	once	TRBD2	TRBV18	TGTGCCAGCTCACCACCTAGCGGGAGATACAATGAGCAGTTCTTC	CASSPPSGRYNEQFF
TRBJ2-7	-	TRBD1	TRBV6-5	TGTGCCGCCCAGGGGGCCGGCGAGCAGTACTTC	CAAQGAGEQYF
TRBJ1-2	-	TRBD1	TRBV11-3	TGTGCCAGCAGCTTAACAGGACAGGGGCCCTATGGCTACACCTTC	CASSLTGQGPYGYTF
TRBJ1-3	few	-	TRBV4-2	TGTGCCAGCAGCCAAGATCCGCAGGACTCTGGAAACACCATATATTTT	CASSQDPQDSGNTIYF
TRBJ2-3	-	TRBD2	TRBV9	TGTGCCAGCAGCGCGGGACTAGCGGGCACAGATACGCAGTATTTT	CASSAGLAGTDTQYF
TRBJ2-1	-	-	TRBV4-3	TGCGCCAGCAGCCAAGAAGGGCGGGGTTACAATGAGCAGTTCTTC	CASSQEGRGYNEQFF
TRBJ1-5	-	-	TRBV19	TGTGCCAGTAGTATTTGGGCCGAGAATAGCAATCAGCCCCAGCATTTT	CASSIWAENSNQPQHF
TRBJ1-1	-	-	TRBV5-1	TGCGCCAGCAGCTTGAGCCCAACCTACACTGAAGCTTTCTTT	CASSLSPTYTEAFF
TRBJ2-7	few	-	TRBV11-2	TGTGCCAGCAGCTTAGACCAGGGAAGACGCGAGCAGTACTTC	CASSLDQGRREQYF
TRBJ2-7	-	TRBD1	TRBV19	TGTGCCACCAAGGGGGGATCCGGGACAGGGCATTACTACGAGCAGTACTTC	CATKGGSGTGHYYEQYF
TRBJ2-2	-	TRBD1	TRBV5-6	TGTGCCAGCAGCGTGACGACAGGGTCGAACACCGGGGAGCTGTTTTTT	CASSVTTGSNTGELFF
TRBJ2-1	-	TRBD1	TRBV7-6	TGTGCCAGCAGCTTAGTAGCCCACAGGGGGCTTCACAATGAGCAGTTCTTC	CASSLVAHRGLHNEQFF
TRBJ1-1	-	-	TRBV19	TGTGCCAGTAACAGGAAGAACACTGAAGCTTTCTTT	CASNRKNTEAFF
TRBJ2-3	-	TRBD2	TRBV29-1	TGCAGCGTCCCCGGGGAGGGCTTAGCAGATACGCAGTATTTT	CSVPGEGLADTQYF
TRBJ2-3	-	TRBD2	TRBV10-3	TGTGCCATCAGTGAGACGGCTAGCGGGGGGGGAGATACGCAGTATTTT	CAISETASGGGDTQYF
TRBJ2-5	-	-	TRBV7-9	TGTGCCAGCTCCAGTCAGGAGACCCAGTACTTC	CASSSQETQYF
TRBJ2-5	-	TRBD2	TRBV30	TGTGCCTGGAGTGTTAGCGGGGGGAGGGAGGCCCAGTACTTC	CAWSVSGGREAQYF
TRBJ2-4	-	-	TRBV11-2	TGTGCCAGCAGCTTAGTGGGGGCGCGTGACATTCAGTACTTC	CASSLVGARDIQYF
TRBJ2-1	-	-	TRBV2	TGTGCCAGCAGTGCTCAGACTAGCTCCTACAATGAGCAGTTCTTC	CASSAQTSSYNEQFF
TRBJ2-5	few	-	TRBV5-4	TGTGCCAGCAGCTTGTATAGCGTGCGAGAGACCCAGTACTTC	CASSLYSVRETQYF
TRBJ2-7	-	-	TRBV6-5	TGTGCCAGCAGTCCGCTCGTCGAGTTCCACGAGCAGTACTTC	CASSPLVEFHEQYF
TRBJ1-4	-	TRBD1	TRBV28	TGTGCCAGCAGTTTCGATATAGAACAGGGGATCGATAATGAAAAACTGTTTTTT	CASSFDIEQGIDNEKLFF
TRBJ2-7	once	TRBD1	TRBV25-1	TGTGCCAGCCGCTCGACTGGGACAGTCGCCTACGAGCAGTACTTC	CASRSTGTVAYEQYF